This TCR beta chain was retrieved from a study of tumor and adjacent non-tumor tissue in lung cancer. Regarding the study as a whole: Compared with tumor, normal lung showed significantly lower TCR diversity.

Comments on this clonotype: Its antigen is still unknown.

The CDR3 loop spans 13 amino acids. The V gene's germline CDR1 is SGHNT and CDR2 YENEEA. The V end lost 9 bases, the J end lost 8 bases, and 17 bases lay between the germline ends. Three rounds of nested PCR, following a modified ARM-PCR protocol, produced the TCRbeta library. Using its own MiXCR run on the multiplex PCR reads, TCRdb lists one record per CDR3 protein. This sample carries 81,000 or so distinct CDR3 sequences, around 80% of them seen once, and the ten largest clones take 51%. This sample's RNA came from whole unsorted tissue. The normal lung tissue was taken more than 3 cm from the tumor edge.

This chain joins TRBV11-3 and TRBJ2-1; D is unresolved. This TCR was sampled from a man in his sixties with non-small cell lung cancer. The sequencing input was distant non-tumor lung tissue. CDR3 bases: TGTGCCAGTTCGGGCTCTCAAGGCCATGAGCAGTTCTTC. Residues: CASSGSQGHEQFF. Filled out from reference TRBV11-3 and TRBJ2-1, the complete variable domain reads EAGVVQSPRYKIIEKKQPVAFWCNPISGHNTLYWYLQNLGQGPELLIRYENEEAVDDSQLPKDRFSAERLKGVDSTLKIQPAELGDSAVYLCASSGSQGHEQFFGPGTRLTVL.